The 16 T cell receptor beta chains reported below all come from one sample, sequenced in a study of shared clonotypes between healthy human individuals. In the naive CD8 group, cells lacked CD45RO and were positively selected for CCR7, so terminally differentiated effector memory CD45RA+ cells were left out. Sequencing used immunoSEQ multiplex PCR; TCRdb keeps in-frame clones, though not all of them. The top ten clones hold more than 1.5% of a sample with about 2.2 million clones, 93% of them seen once. The material sequenced was naive CD8+ T cells from PBMCs. These receptor sequences come from a man between 18 and 35 years old in good health. Some clones in this sample may be carry-over from other donors' samples.

V and J are TRBV27 and TRBJ2-1; a possible D gene is TRBD1 (5 bases). This CDR3 contains 12 residues. The V and J ends lost 4 bases and 10 bases respectively, with 11 bases between them. Germline-derived CDR1 and CDR2 are MNHEY and SMNVEV (reference sequence). The CDR3 reads CASSWGSGEQFF. The CDR3 nucleotides are TGTGCCAGCAGTTGGGGCTCCGGAGAGCAGTTCTTC.

The chain has TRBV13 and TRBJ2-2; D remains unclear. The CDR3 runs to 14 residues. Germline CDR1 is PRHDT and CDR2 is FYEKMQ (reference sequence). Trimming removed 1 base at V and 9 bases at J, with 12 bases between. DNA for the CDR3: TGTGCCAGCAGCTTAGCGACCCTCGTGCGGGAGCTGTTTTTT. Translation gives CASSLATLVRELFF.

This clone occurred once. The chain combines TRBV5-4 with TRBJ2-5, with 8 bases that match TRBD1. Germline lookup yields CDR1 SGHNT and CDR2 YYREEE (reference sequence). V shed 4 bases, J shed 6 bases, and the junction held 11 bases outside the gene matches. The CDR3 is 15 amino acids. The CDR3 region is CASSIWTGLMQTQYF. DNA of the CDR3: TGTGCCAGCAGCATATGGACAGGGTTAATGCAGACCCAGTACTTC.

V and J are TRBV28 and TRBJ2-1, with no clear D. V dropped 7 bases and J dropped 4 bases, with 8 bases sitting between them. From germline, CDR1 is MDHEN and CDR2 SYDVKM. The CDR3 loop spans 12 amino acids. The CDR3: CASKEPYNEQFF. The CDR3 coding sequence is TGTGCCAGCAAAGAACCTTACAATGAGCAGTTCTTC.

The chain uses TRBV28 and TRBJ1-1; D is possibly TRBD1 (5 bases). V lost 6 bases, J lost 0 bases, and 14 bases lay in between. This CDR3 is built from 15 residues. Germline V gene data show CDR1 as MDHEN and CDR2 as SYDVKM. CDR3 loop: CASRTWTSMNTEAFF. Written as DNA, the CDR3 is TGTGCCAGCAGGACTTGGACAAGCATGAACACTGAAGCTTTCTTT. The full variable domain, rest sourced from reference TRBV28 and TRBJ1-1, is DVKVTQSSRYLVKRTGEKVFLECVQDMDHENMFWYRQDPGLGLRLIYFSYDVKMKEKGDIPEGYSVSREKKERFSLILESASTNQTSMYLCASRTWTSMNTEAFFGQGTRLTVV.

CDR3 sequence (DNA): TGTGCCAGCAGCTTAAGACAGGGGAGCTACGAGCAGTACTTC. Its protein product is CASSLRQGSYEQYF. The chain joins TRBV7-6 to TRBJ2-7; 8 nucleotides match TRBD1. This CDR3 spans 14 amino acids. Trimming at V came to 2 bases and at J to 3 bases, leaving 3 bases not matched to a gene. Per the germline V gene, CDR1 is SGHVS and CDR2 is FNYEAQ.

The J gene is TRBJ2-1, the V gene TRBV28, with 9 bases matching TRBD1. This CDR3 is built from 16 residues. The V and J ends lost 2 bases and 8 bases, in that order; junction bases with no gene match: 10. Germline CDR1 reads MDHEN; CDR2 reads SYDVKM. As DNA, the CDR3 is TGTGCCAGCAGTTTAAGGTCGGGGACAGGGTTTTATGAGCAGTTCTTC. It specifies CASSLRSGTGFYEQFF.

Concerning this clone itself: Other DNA sequences in the sample encode the same CDR3. The V call is TRBV13, the J call TRBJ1-5; D unresolved. The germline V gene has CDR1 PRHDT and CDR2 FYEKMQ (reference sequence). CDR3 length: 15 residues. Trimming pared 2 bases from V and 0 bases from J, leaving 8 bases between. CDR3 protein: CASSLRGYSNQPQHF. CDR3 sequence (DNA): TGTGCCAGCAGCTTACGGGGTTATAGCAATCAGCCCCAGCATTTT. Complete variable domain (other parts from reference TRBV13 and TRBJ1-5): AAGVIQSPRHLIKEKRETATLKCYPIPRHDTVYWYQQGPGQDPQFLISFYEKMQSDKGSIPDRFSAQQFSDYHSELNMSSLELGDSALYFCASSLRGYSNQPQHFGDGTRLSIL.

In this sample, this clone turned up once. This chain connects TRBV9 to TRBJ2-2, with D perhaps TRBD2 (5 bases). The V and J ends lost 4 bases and 5 bases respectively, with 12 bases between them. The CDR3 has 14 amino acids. Germline V gene lookup returns CDR1 SGDLS and CDR2 YYNGEE. CDR3 DNA sequence: TGTGCCAGCAGCCCCTCGGGAACTACCGGGGAGCTGTTTTTT. Amino acid sequence: CASSPSGTTGELFF.

As to this clone: Other DNA sequences from this sample encode an identical CDR3 as well. The rearrangement uses TRBV5-1 and TRBJ2-3; D unresolved. CDR1 is SGHRS, CDR2 YFSETQ, per germline. V was shortened by 0 bases and J by 0 bases, with 8 bases between the two germline ends. This CDR3 has 15 residues. The CDR3: CASSLVGSSTDTQYF. CDR3 sequence (DNA): TGCGCCAGCAGCTTGGTGGGCAGCAGCACAGATACGCAGTATTTT.

As regards this clone: Other DNA sequences of this sample code for an identical CDR3. The rearrangement joins TRBV7-9 to TRBJ2-2; D is undetermined. This CDR3 has 12 residues. Germline V gene data show CDR1 as SEHNR and CDR2 as FQNEAQ (reference sequence). Trimming removed 5 bases from V and 6 bases from J, with 7 bases in between. DNA of the CDR3: TGTGCCAGCAGCCCGCTTTCCGGGGAGCTGTTTTTT. It translates to CASSPLSGELFF. The variable domain in full, completed from reference TRBV7-9 and TRBJ2-2, reads DTGVSQNPRHKITKRGQNVTFRCDPISEHNRLYWYRQTLGQGPEFLTYFQNEAQLEKSRLLSDRFSAERPKGSFSTLEIQRTEQGDSAMYLCASSPLSGELFFGEGSRLTVL.

This clone has only one observation. This chain connects TRBV7-9 to TRBJ2-7, with TRBD1 identical over 9 bases. The V gene's germline CDR1 is SEHNR and CDR2 FQNEAQ (reference sequence). With 5 bases clipped from V and 5 bases from J, the junction kept 7 bases outside the gene matches. This CDR3 spans 14 amino acids. DNA for the CDR3: TGTGCCAGCAGCCCTTGGGACAGGGTCAACGAGCAGTACTTC. This encodes CASSPWDRVNEQYF.

With respect to this clone: The sample holds other DNA sequences that translate to the same CDR3. This sequence joins TRBV6-1 and TRBJ2-7, with 9 bases that match TRBD2. CDR1 is MNHNS and CDR2 is SASEGT in the germline V gene. J gave up 3 bases and V 3 bases, and 3 bases lay outside the gene matches. There are 14 residues in the CDR3. The CDR3: CASSEGLALYEQYF. The CDR3 DNA is TGTGCCAGCAGTGAGGGACTAGCCCTCTACGAGCAGTACTTC.

The chain employs TRBV28 and TRBJ1-2; tentative D call: TRBD1 (6 bases). Germline V gene sequence: CDR1 MDHEN, CDR2 SYDVKM. Trimming cost V 8 bases and J 4 bases, with 14 bases left between them. This CDR3 has 13 residues. CDR3 region: CASLTGTPYGYTF. The CDR3 DNA follows: TGTGCCAGCCTGACAGGAACCCCCTATGGCTACACCTTC.

This clone was seen only once. This rearrangement joins TRBV7-8 to TRBJ2-7; D is unresolved. Germline lookup yields CDR1 SGHVS and CDR2 FQNEAQ. V lost 0 bases and J lost 2, with 11 bases in between. This CDR3 is 15 amino acids long. CDR3 amino acids: CASSLARVGAYEQYF. CDR3 nucleotides: TGTGCCAGCAGCTTAGCCCGGGTTGGCGCCTACGAGCAGTACTTC.

This clone was found once. The CDR3 sequence is CASSGRDGKRLYNEQFF. The CDR3 nucleotides read TGTGCCAGCAGCGGAAGGGATGGGAAAAGACTATACAATGAGCAGTTCTTC. The chain is built from TRBV5-4 and TRBJ2-1; maybe TRBD2 (5 bases). Germline lookup yields CDR1 SGHNT and CDR2 YYREEE (reference sequence). The CDR3 consists of 17 residues. V shed 4 bases and J shed 4 bases, with 21 bases lying between them.